Described below is a single TCR beta chain sequence and its context. Antigen: not known. The sample belongs to a study of graft-versus-host responses after intestinal transplantation. Overall study: Anti-thymocyte globulin induction, then tacrolimus and steroids for about three years, went to all recipients. The study's findings and limits: Levels of circulating GvH clones at their peak were associated with early post-transplant HvG declines. Clonal ratios of graft-versus-host to host-versus-graft in allografts were high for patients exhibiting graft-donor T cell macrochimerism. Among recipient marrow samples, GvH clones were found; some appeared first in ileum or blood.

Data came from immunoSEQ multiplex PCR; TCRdb stores just in-frame clones and leaves some out. Of over 90,000 clones listed, 75% to 95% were seen once; the top ten hold around 0.53%. The V and J ends lost 5 bases and 6 bases respectively, with 17 bases between them. This CDR3 contains 14 residues. The germline CDR1 and CDR2 sequences are MDHEN and SYDVKM. V gene TRBV28 combines with J gene TRBJ2-7; TRBD2 might be the D (6 bases). The sample was unstimulated CD8+ T cells sorted from spleen or lymph node cells, taken before intestinal transplant. This receptor was identified in a human donor who received an intestinal transplant. The CDR3 reads CASSPDYRSREQYF. The CDR3 DNA sequence: TGTGCCAGCAGTCCGGACTACAGATCGCGCGAGCAGTACTTC.